The 16 T cell receptor beta chains given below trace back to one sample, sequenced in a study of cytomegalovirus exposure and HLA in healthy donors (TCRdb year 2017). Libraries came from the immunoSEQ multiplex PCR assay. Drawn from immuneACCESS, this table holds only the in-frame rearrangements with V and J called that TCRdb kept. Clones are partly lost; checked studies trace under half to an unresolved V gene and leave the rest unexplained. For this sample the table gives approximately 97,000 clones, of which over 85% were detected only once. The ten biggest clones cover 1.1% of the sample. Sequencing input: PBMCs. These receptors were collected from a young woman in good health and CMV-seropositive.

The rearrangement uses TRBV9 and TRBJ2-3, with 8 bases identical to TRBD2. This CDR3 is 15 amino acids long. CDR1 is SGDLS, CDR2 YYNGEE, per germline. V shed 4 bases and J 2 bases; nucleotides not matched to a gene: 6. This CDR3 reads CASSPLAEFTDTQYF. The CDR3 region has the DNA TGTGCCAGCAGCCCACTAGCGGAGTTCACAGATACGCAGTATTTT.

The chain joins TRBV7-8 to TRBJ2-3; D unclear. Trimming shortened V by 4 bases and J by 4 bases, and 6 bases separated the two germline ends. Germline loops: CDR1 SGHVS, CDR2 FQNEAQ. The CDR3 is 12 residues long. The CDR3 DNA is TGTGCCAGCAGCTCTTGGCCAGATACGCAGTATTTT. Amino acids: CASSSWPDTQYF.

The J gene is TRBJ2-1, the V gene TRBV5-5; no clear D gene. Germline V lookup: CDR1 SGHKS, CDR2 YYEKEE (reference sequence). The CDR3 loop spans 13 amino acids. The V gene lost 0 bases and the J gene lost 9 bases, with 10 bases spanning the gap. The CDR3 spells CASSLELVSEQFF. The CDR3 nucleotides read TGTGCCAGCAGCTTGGAGCTAGTGAGTGAGCAGTTCTTC.

V usage is TRBV30 and J usage is TRBJ2-3; 7 nucleotides align to TRBD2. V dropped 0 bases and J dropped 4; count of bases not matched to a gene: 4. CDR1 is GTSNPN and CDR2 is SVGIG in the germline V gene (reference sequence). This CDR3 has 14 amino acids. The CDR3: CAWSVAGSADTQYF. CDR3 nucleotide sequence: TGTGCCTGGAGTGTAGCGGGATCTGCAGATACGCAGTATTTT.

V gene TRBV7-6 combines with J gene TRBJ2-3; 9 bases align to TRBD2. Germline CDR1 SGHVS, CDR2 FNYEAQ. V was clipped by 5 bases and J by 2 bases; unmatched bases: 11. This CDR3 is built from 17 residues. The CDR3 spells CASSLNSGRAPTDTQYF. The CDR3, as DNA: TGTGCCAGCAGCCTAAATAGCGGGAGAGCCCCCACAGATACGCAGTATTTT.

The chain combines TRBV4-2 with TRBJ2-3, with 9 bases lining up with TRBD2. Germline assignment: CDR1 LGHNA and CDR2 YNFKEQ. J lost 4 bases, V lost 0 bases, and 2 bases had no gene match. The CDR3 contains 15 residues. This chain's CDR3 is CASSQDSGSADTQYF. As DNA, the CDR3 is TGTGCCAGCAGCCAAGATAGCGGGAGCGCAGATACGCAGTATTTT.

The chain couples TRBV27 to TRBJ2-3, with 14 bases fitting TRBD2. J gave up 9 bases and V 4 bases, and 9 bases lay outside the gene matches. The CDR3 is 16 residues long. The germline CDR1 and CDR2 sequences are MNHEY and SMNVEV (reference sequence). As DNA, the CDR3 is TGTGCCAGCAGTTCACTGACTAGCGGGGGGGGGCGGACGCAGTATTTT. The encoded protein is CASSSLTSGGGRTQYF.

The chain couples TRBV29-1 to TRBJ2-7, with 15 bases that match TRBD2. This CDR3 has 17 amino acids. The germline CDR1 and CDR2 sequences are SQVTM and ANQGSEA. V lost 5 bases, J lost 0 bases, and 8 bases stayed unmatched. The CDR3 protein is CSVSRGTSGRSSYEQYF. CDR3 nucleotide sequence: TGCAGCGTTAGCCGGGGGACTAGCGGGAGGAGCTCCTACGAGCAGTACTTC.

CDR3 in amino acids: CASSLAGGTGQPQHF. DNA of the CDR3: TGCGCCAGCAGCTTGGCAGGGGGTACCGGGCAGCCCCAGCATTTT. This chain links TRBV5-1 with TRBJ1-5, with TRBD1 identical over 7 bases. Germline values: CDR1 SGHRS, CDR2 YFSETQ. V was clipped by 0 bases and J by 7 bases; unmatched bases: 7. The CDR3 has 15 residues.

The V and J genes are TRBV5-6 and TRBJ2-5; no firm D call. CDR1 SGHDT and CDR2 YYEEEE come from the germline V gene. This CDR3 is 13 amino acids long. With 4 bases removed from V and 7 bases from J, the gap between germline ends came to 14 bases. CDR3 nucleotide sequence: TGTGCCAGCAGCGACACCCTACTTGGGACCCAGTACTTC. Translation gives CASSDTLLGTQYF.

The V and J genes are TRBV5-4 and TRBJ2-5; tentatively, D is TRBD2 (5 bases). The germline CDR1 and CDR2 sequences are SGHNT and YYREEE (reference sequence). V was shortened by 3 bases and J by 7 bases, with 7 bases between the two germline ends. This CDR3 region has 11 residues. The CDR3 region has the DNA TGTGCCAGCAGCTCTCGGGGGACCCAGTACTTC. Translating gives CASSSRGTQYF.

This clone was found many times. V usage is TRBV7-2 and J usage is TRBJ2-7, with TRBD2 identical over 10 bases. Per the germline V gene, CDR1 is SGHTA and CDR2 is FQGNSA. This CDR3 is 14 amino acids long. After removal of 5 bases from V and 3 bases from J, the junction contained 4 bases not matched to a gene. The CDR3 region has the DNA TGTGCCAGCAGCCGACTAGCGGGCCGCTACGAGCAGTACTTC. Translating it yields CASSRLAGRYEQYF.

V is TRBV6-5 and J is TRBJ1-2; no firm D call. V was cut by 0 bases and J by 8 bases, with 19 bases left in between. This CDR3 contains 16 residues. The germline CDR1 and CDR2 sequences are MNHEY and SVGAGI. In DNA form, the CDR3 reads TGTGCCAGCAGTTACTCGAAAGGCAGTCGCGGAATAGGCTACACCTTC. It codes for CASSYSKGSRGIGYTF.

The chain employs TRBV7-6 and TRBJ2-7; 8 bases fit TRBD1. The CDR3 covers 18 residues. Germline assignment: CDR1 SGHVS and CDR2 FNYEAQ. V was clipped by 4 bases and J by 1 base; unmatched bases: 15. CDR3 bases: TGTGCCAGCAGCTACACCACACCAACAGGGGGTCTTTCCTACGAGCAGTACTTC. It encodes CASSYTTPTGGLSYEQYF.

The chain uses TRBV28 and TRBJ1-5, with TRBD1 matching 7 bases. CDR3 length: 15 residues. From germline, CDR1 is MDHEN and CDR2 SYDVKM. V gave up 2 bases and J gave up 3 bases; unmatched junction bases: 4. The CDR3 protein is CASSLTGQINQPQHF. In DNA, the CDR3 is TGTGCCAGCAGTTTAACGGGACAGATCAATCAGCCCCAGCATTTT.

The chain carries TRBV5-1 and TRBJ2-1; 8 positions match TRBD2. There are 15 residues in the CDR3. Germline lookup yields CDR1 SGHRS and CDR2 YFSETQ. The ends lost 2 bases at V and 3 bases at J; junction bases unmatched: 4. The CDR3 coding sequence is TGCGCCAGCAGCTTTGAACTAGCGGACTACAATGAGCAGTTCTTC. This translates into CASSFELADYNEQFF.